This record covers a single T cell receptor (beta chain). The entry originates in a study of T cell responses to AZD1222 COVID-19 vaccine. The assay was immunoSEQ multiplex PCR, and TCRdb's table has in-frame clones only and misses some. The data contain 90,000 to 120,000 clones, roughly 89% of them singletons. Looked up from germline, CDR1 is LGHDT and CDR2 is YNNKEL (reference sequence). The CDR3 has 19 residues. V lost 4 bases to trimming and J lost 2 bases; unmatched junction nucleotides: 12. The sequencing here drew on peripheral blood, taken on day 0 of AZD1222 vaccination. This chain uses TRBV3-1 (or the pseudogene TRBV3-2) with TRBJ2-2; 11 nucleotides line up with TRBD2. This sequence originates from an adult in good health. The CDR3 region has the DNA TGTGCCAGCAGCCCACGAAGAACTAGCGGGGGCCCTAACACCGGGGAGCTGTTTTTT. It yields the protein CASSPRRTSGGPNTGELFF.